The T cell receptor (beta chain) under discussion was sequenced for a study of blood T cell repertoires in COVID-19. Clones were read by immunoSEQ multiplex PCR, and TCRdb kept only the in-frame ones, dropping some. Of about 190,000 clones listed, approximately 86% are singletons. A note on this clone: At one boundary the junction diverges from the germline segment, which might be a read error.

Per germline, CDR1 LNHNV and CDR2 YYDKDF (reference sequence). This CDR3 has 15 residues. This TCR came from a man aged 25 to 40 with acute or convalescent COVID-19. The sample consisted of peripheral blood. This rearrangement joins TRBV15 to TRBJ2-5, with 7 bases identical to TRBD2. The CDR3 spells CATSRDGGVPFSQYF. The CDR3 bases are TGTGCCACCAGCCGAGATGGGGGGGTCCCTTTTTCCCAGTACTTC.